The 29 T cell receptor beta chains listed next were all sequenced from one sample in a study of cytomegalovirus exposure and HLA in healthy donors (dated by TCRdb to about 2017). The library was made by the immunoSEQ multiplex PCR assay. For the multiplex PCR, a mixture combining 60 forward primers for TCR Vbeta segments and 13 reverse primers for TCR Jbeta segments was used. Not all clones reach the TCRdb copy of this immuneACCESS table, which keeps in-frame sequences only. Checked studies attribute under half of the gap to unresolved V genes and leave the rest unexplained. The table held for this sample gives around 97,000 clones. The biggest ten clones account for 3.5% of the sample. Sample: PBMCs. The receptors were sampled from a man between 35 and 55 years old in good health and CMV-seronegative.

The chain uses TRBV11-2 and TRBJ2-6; D perhaps matches TRBD2 (5 bases). This CDR3 has 16 amino acids. Deletions cut 5 bases from V and 0 bases from J, with 11 bases between. CDR1 is SGHAT, CDR2 FQNNGV, per germline. This CDR3 is CASSRGLNSGANVLTF. CDR3 bases: TGTGCCAGCAGCCGAGGACTCAACTCTGGGGCCAACGTCCTGACTTTC.

V gene TRBV6-5 combines with J gene TRBJ1-1; the D gene is possibly TRBD1 (5 bases). The V gene's germline CDR1 is MNHEY and CDR2 SVGAGI. With 7 bases removed from V and 1 base from J, the gap between germline ends came to 16 bases. The CDR3 runs 15 residues. The CDR3 sequence: CASNPYGGKNTEAFF. CDR3 in DNA: TGTGCCAGCAACCCCTACGGGGGAAAGAACACTGAAGCTTTCTTT.

V usage is TRBV5-1 and J usage is TRBJ2-3, with TRBD2 identical over 9 bases. Trimming cost V 0 bases and J 0 bases; bases outside gene matches: 11. Germline CDR1 is SGHRS and CDR2 is YFSETQ. The length of the CDR3 is 19 residues. DNA of the CDR3: TGCGCCAGCAGCTTGGCCGCCGGTAGCGGGGGCCCTAGCACAGATACGCAGTATTTT. Residues: CASSLAAGSGGPSTDTQYF.

The rearrangement joins TRBV4-3 to TRBJ2-3; 14 nucleotides match TRBD2. Germline loops: CDR1 LGHNA, CDR2 YSLEER. CDR3 size: 19 residues. The trim removed 4 bases at V and 4 bases at J, leaving 13 bases unmatched. This CDR3 is CASSPTLTGLAGGADTQYF. In nucleotides, the CDR3 is TGCGCCAGCAGCCCGACTCTAACCGGACTAGCGGGAGGTGCAGATACGCAGTATTTT.

The chain recombines TRBV11-2 with TRBJ2-3, with D perhaps matching TRBD2 (7 bases). CDR3 length: 16 residues. Trimming removed 8 bases from V and 0 bases from J, with 18 bases in between. Germline V CDR1 and CDR2: SGHAT, FQNNGV. CDR3 sequence: CASGGGGGSSTDTQYF. The DNA of the CDR3 is TGTGCCAGCGGCGGGGGAGGGGGTTCTAGCACAGATACGCAGTATTTT.

The rearrangement joins TRBV6-1 to TRBJ1-1; D is perhaps TRBD1 (5 bases). From germline, CDR1 is MNHNS and CDR2 SASEGT. This CDR3 is built from 14 residues. Trimming left V 8 bases short and J 4 bases short, with 17 bases between. CDR3 in DNA: TGTGCCAGCTCGGGCAGGGACTTTAGCACTGAAGCTTTCTTT. As protein: CASSGRDFSTEAFF.

This rearrangement joins TRBV5-5 to TRBJ1-5, with TRBD1 matching 9 bases. The V gene end was trimmed by 5 bases and the J gene end by 3 bases; junction bases not matched to a gene: 6. The germline CDR1 and CDR2 sequences are SGHKS and YYEKEE (reference sequence). The CDR3 is 15 amino acids. This CDR3 reads CASSLQGATNQPQHF. DNA of the CDR3: TGTGCCAGCAGTCTACAGGGGGCGACCAATCAGCCCCAGCATTTT.

The CDR3 DNA sequence: TGTGCCAGCAGTTTAATGAACCGAGAAAATCAGCCCCAGCATTTT. This translates into CASSLMNRENQPQHF. The gene calls are TRBV28 and TRBJ1-5; D is undetermined. The V and J ends lost 2 bases and 4 bases respectively, with 12 bases between them. The CDR3 totals 15 residues. Germline V lookup: CDR1 MDHEN, CDR2 SYDVKM.

This sequence joins TRBV5-1 and TRBJ2-2; tentative D call: TRBD1 (5 bases). Between the trimmed V and J ends, which lost 4 bases and 6 bases, there was a span of 10 bases. The V gene's germline CDR1 is SGHRS and CDR2 YFSETQ. The CDR3 sequence is 13 residues long. In nucleotides, the CDR3 is TGCGCCAGCAGCAAACCAGGGCCCGGGGAGCTGTTTTTT. It is translated as CASSKPGPGELFF. Variable domain in full (rest from reference TRBV5-1 and TRBJ2-2): KAGVTQTPRYLIKTRGQQVTLSCSPISGHRSVSWYQQTPGQGLQFLFEYFSETQRNKGNFPGRFSGRQFSNSRSEMNVSTLELGDSALYLCASSKPGPGELFFGEGSRLTVL.

About this clone itself: The same CDR3 arises from other DNA sequences in this sample as well. The chain links TRBV7-9 to TRBJ2-7; 11 nucleotides match TRBD1. Germline V gene sequence: CDR1 SEHNR, CDR2 FQNEAQ (reference sequence). The CDR3 loop spans 16 amino acids. V lost 5 bases, J lost 3 bases, and 9 bases stayed unmatched. CDR3: CASSQATGTGGYEQYF. CDR3 bases: TGTGCCAGCAGCCAAGCTACCGGGACAGGGGGCTACGAGCAGTACTTC.

This rearrangement joins TRBV7-9 to TRBJ2-1; possible D gene TRBD2, 6 bases. Germline V gene lookup returns CDR1 SEHNR and CDR2 FQNEAQ (reference sequence). V was shortened by 4 bases and J by 4 bases, with 14 bases between the two germline ends. The CDR3 totals 15 residues. The CDR3 region is CASSSQAGQYNEQFF. CDR3 bases: TGTGCCAGCAGCTCCCAGGCGGGGCAATACAATGAGCAGTTCTTC. The full variable domain, completed using reference TRBV7-9 and TRBJ2-1, is DTGVSQNPRHKITKRGQNVTFRCDPISEHNRLYWYRQTLGQGPEFLTYFQNEAQLEKSRLLSDRFSAERPKGSFSTLEIQRTEQGDSAMYLCASSSQAGQYNEQFFGPGTRLTVL.

V usage is TRBV7-2 and J usage is TRBJ2-1; 10 bases match TRBD2. CDR3 length: 17 amino acids. Per germline, CDR1 SGHTA and CDR2 FQGNSA. The V gene end was trimmed by 5 bases and the J gene end by 0 bases; junction bases not matched to a gene: 7. The DNA for the CDR3 is TGTGCCAGCAGCCCCCGAGCGGGGGGGCTCTCCTACAATGAGCAGTTCTTC. It encodes CASSPRAGGLSYNEQFF. The variable domain in full, with the rest retrieved from reference TRBV7-2 and TRBJ2-1, is GAGVSQSPSNKVTEKGKDVELRCDPISGHTALYWYRQSLGQGLEFLIYFQGNSAPDKSGLPSDRFSAERTGGSVSTLTIQRTQQEDSAVYLCASSPRAGGLSYNEQFFGPGTRLTVL.

The V call is TRBV5-6, the J call TRBJ2-7, with 10 nucleotides matching TRBD2. The CDR3 is made up of 16 amino acids. The trim removed 1 base at V and 2 bases at J, leaving 6 bases unmatched. Germline lookup yields CDR1 SGHDT and CDR2 YYEEEE. The CDR3, as DNA: TGTGCCAGCAGCTTGATGACTAGCGGGCGGCCCTACGAGCAGTACTTC. Translation gives CASSLMTSGRPYEQYF.

J is TRBJ2-3 and V is TRBV19; 9 positions agree with TRBD1. Trimming at V came to 7 bases and at J to 0 bases, leaving 8 bases not matched to a gene. The CDR3 sequence is 16 residues long. Germline CDR1 and CDR2: LNHDA and SQIVND (reference sequence). The CDR3 loop is CASTTDRGRSTDTQYF. Written as DNA, the CDR3 is TGTGCCAGTACCACGGACAGGGGACGTAGCACAGATACGCAGTATTTT.

V gene TRBV7-9 combines with J gene TRBJ2-1, with D possibly matching TRBD2 (6 bases). V dropped 0 bases and J dropped 1 base, with 10 bases sitting between them. This CDR3 spans 16 amino acids. The V gene's germline CDR1 is SEHNR and CDR2 FQNEAQ (reference sequence). DNA for the CDR3: TGTGCCAGCAGCTTAGCCCCCGGGAGTTCCTACAATGAGCAGTTCTTC. This codes for CASSLAPGSSYNEQFF.

Frequency places this clone as medium-sized. The genes are TRBV29-1 and TRBJ2-7; TRBD1 is a possible D gene (5 bases). This CDR3 spans 13 amino acids. V was cut by 4 bases and J by 3 bases, with 13 bases left in between. From germline, CDR1 is SQVTM and CDR2 ANQGSEA. CDR3 in amino acids: CSVGPPGNYEQYF. CDR3 bases: TGCAGCGTTGGACCTCCAGGGAACTACGAGCAGTACTTC.

The chain is built from TRBV5-4 and TRBJ1-2; the D gene is possibly TRBD1 (5 bases). Germline lookup yields CDR1 SGHNT and CDR2 YYREEE (reference sequence). V lost 0 bases to trimming and J lost 2 bases, with 11 bases between them. This CDR3 has 15 amino acids. For the CDR3, the DNA is TGTGCCAGCAGCTTGGGGGGGGTGATCAACTATGGCTACACCTTC. Its protein product is CASSLGGVINYGYTF. The variable domain in full, completed from reference TRBV5-4 and TRBJ1-2, reads ETGVTQSPTHLIKTRGQQVTLRCSSQSGHNTVSWYQQALGQGPQFIFQYYREEENGRGNFPPRFSGLQFPNYSSELNVNALELDDSALYLCASSLGGVINYGYTFGSGTRLTVV.

The rearrangement uses TRBV6-1 and TRBJ2-7; the D is unclear. CDR1 and CDR2 from the germline V gene are MNHNS and SASEGT. The CDR3 is 13 residues long. Trimming left V 3 bases short and J 3 bases short, with 9 bases between. This chain's CDR3 is CASSENGGYEQYF. CDR3 bases: TGTGCCAGCAGTGAGAATGGCGGCTACGAGCAGTACTTC.

A word on this clone: Other DNA sequences in the sample encode the same CDR3. The chain carries TRBV19 and TRBJ2-5; 8 bases fit TRBD2. This CDR3 is 13 amino acids long. With 5 bases clipped from V and 3 bases from J, the junction kept 2 bases outside the gene matches. The germline V gene encodes CDR1 LNHDA and CDR2 SQIVND (reference sequence). The CDR3, as DNA: TGTGCCAGTAGTCCCGGGGGGGAAGAGACCCAGTACTTC. This codes for CASSPGGEETQYF.

J is TRBJ2-7 and V is TRBV29-1; a weak D match, TRBD2 (6 bases). The germline V and J ends were trimmed by 7 bases and 0 bases, with 16 bases remaining between them. Germline V gene lookup returns CDR1 SQVTM and CDR2 ANQGSEA. This CDR3 has 14 amino acids. The CDR3 DNA follows: TGCAGCGCGACCCGGGACTTAAGCTCCTACGAGCAGTACTTC. Its translation: CSATRDLSSYEQYF.

The rearrangement joins TRBV19 to TRBJ2-1, with TRBD2 matching 9 bases. The ends lost 3 bases at V and 7 bases at J; junction bases unmatched: 7. This CDR3 is built from 15 residues. In germline, CDR1 is LNHDA, CDR2 SQIVND (reference sequence). The CDR3 protein is CASSMVREGLNEQFF. The CDR3 DNA reads TGTGCCAGTAGTATGGTGCGGGAGGGCTTGAATGAGCAGTTCTTC.

The rearrangement joins TRBV2 to TRBJ1-2; the match to TRBD1 covers 7 bases. The V and J ends lost 4 bases and 7 bases, in that order; junction bases with no gene match: 12. CDR1 SNHLY and CDR2 FYNNEI come from the germline V gene. The CDR3 runs 15 residues. The DNA of the CDR3 is TGTGCCAGCAGTGCCAGGGGGGTCGGTGAGAGTGGCTACACCTTC. The encoded protein is CASSARGVGESGYTF.

V is TRBV10-3 and J is TRBJ1-2; a weak D match, TRBD1 (5 bases). The CDR3 consists of 13 residues. Germline lookup yields CDR1 ENHRY and CDR2 SYGVKD. V dropped 7 bases and J dropped 1 base, with 10 bases sitting between them. The CDR3 region has the DNA TGTGCCATCACTCGGGACTTTAACTATGGCTACACCTTC. Its translation is CAITRDFNYGYTF.

The chain employs TRBV19 and TRBJ1-1; 7 nucleotides line up with TRBD1. V trimming: 7 bases; J trimming: 3 bases; junction bases outside the gene matches: 8. Germline loops: CDR1 LNHDA, CDR2 SQIVND (reference sequence). The CDR3 loop spans 14 amino acids. The CDR3 bases are TGTGCCAGTAATAGGGGGCGGCTGGACACTGAAGCTTTCTTT. As protein: CASNRGRLDTEAFF. Full variable domain (outside the CDR3, taken from reference TRBV19 and TRBJ1-1): DGGITQSPKYLFRKEGQNVTLSCEQNLNHDAMYWYRQDPGQGLRLIYYSQIVNDFQKGDIAEGYSVSREKKESFPLTVTSAQKNPTAFYLCASNRGRLDTEAFFGQGTRLTVV.

The V call is TRBV13, the J call TRBJ2-7, with 8 bases fitting TRBD1. Germline V gene data show CDR1 as PRHDT and CDR2 as FYEKMQ (reference sequence). The CDR3 has 14 residues. Trimming cost V 1 base and J 4 bases; bases outside gene matches: 3. CDR3 protein: CASSLADRGYEQYF. CDR3 coding DNA: TGTGCCAGCAGCTTAGCCGACAGGGGTTACGAGCAGTACTTC. The variable domain in full, with the rest retrieved from reference TRBV13 and TRBJ2-7, is AAGVIQSPRHLIKEKRETATLKCYPIPRHDTVYWYQQGPGQDPQFLISFYEKMQSDKGSIPDRFSAQQFSDYHSELNMSSLELGDSALYFCASSLADRGYEQYFGPGTRLTVT.

The rearrangement links TRBV10-3 to TRBJ2-7; the match to TRBD2 covers 10 bases. V dropped 6 bases and J dropped 3; count of bases not matched to a gene: 5. Germline assignment: CDR1 ENHRY and CDR2 SYGVKD. The CDR3 runs 14 residues. In DNA form, the CDR3 reads TGTGCCATCAGCTCCGGGACTAGCGACTACGAGCAGTACTTC. It is translated as CAISSGTSDYEQYF.

The chain carries TRBV30 and TRBJ2-1; 14 bases align to TRBD2. J lost 15 bases, V lost 4 bases, and 14 bases had no gene match. Germline V gene lookup returns CDR1 GTSNPN and CDR2 SVGIG (reference sequence). The CDR3 extends over 15 amino acids. The CDR3 sequence is CAWMGGAGLAGDPFF. As DNA, the CDR3 is TGTGCCTGGATGGGGGGTGCGGGACTAGCGGGAGACCCGTTCTTC.

V is TRBV5-1 and J is TRBJ2-5; weak D call: TRBD2 (6 bases). Trimming removed 4 bases from V and 3 bases from J, with 16 bases in between. CDR1 is SGHRS and CDR2 is YFSETQ in the germline V gene. The CDR3 length is 15 residues. CDR3 sequence reads: CASSRRSGREETQYF. CDR3 in DNA: TGCGCCAGCAGCCGACGTAGCGGTAGGGAAGAGACCCAGTACTTC.

The gene calls are TRBV27 and TRBJ2-1; 7 bases are shared with TRBD2. Looked up from germline, CDR1 is MNHEY and CDR2 is SMNVEV (reference sequence). The CDR3 is 14 residues long. The trim removed 0 bases at V and 5 bases at J, leaving 1 base unmatched. The CDR3 here is CASSLSGGDNEQFF. The CDR3 nucleotides are TGTGCCAGCAGTTTATCGGGAGGGGACAATGAGCAGTTCTTC.